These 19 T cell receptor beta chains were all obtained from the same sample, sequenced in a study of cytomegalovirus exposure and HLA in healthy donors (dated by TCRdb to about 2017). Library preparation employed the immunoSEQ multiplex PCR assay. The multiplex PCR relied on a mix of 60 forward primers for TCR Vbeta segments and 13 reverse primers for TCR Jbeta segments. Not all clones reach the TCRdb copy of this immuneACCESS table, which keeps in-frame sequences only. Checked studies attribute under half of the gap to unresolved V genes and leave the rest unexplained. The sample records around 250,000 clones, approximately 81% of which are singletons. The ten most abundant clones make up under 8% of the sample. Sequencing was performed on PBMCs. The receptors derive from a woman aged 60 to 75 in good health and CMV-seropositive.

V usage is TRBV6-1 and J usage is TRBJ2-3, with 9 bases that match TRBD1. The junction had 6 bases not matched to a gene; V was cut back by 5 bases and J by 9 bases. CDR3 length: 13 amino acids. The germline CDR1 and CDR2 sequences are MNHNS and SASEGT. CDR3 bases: TGTGCCAGCAGTCTGGACAGGGGATTCACGCAGTATTTT. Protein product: CASSLDRGFTQYF.

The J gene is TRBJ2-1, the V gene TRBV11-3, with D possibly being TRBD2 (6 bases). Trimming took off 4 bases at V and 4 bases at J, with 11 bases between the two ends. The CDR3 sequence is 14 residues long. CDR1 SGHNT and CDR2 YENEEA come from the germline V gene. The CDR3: CASSSGGIYNEQFF. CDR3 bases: TGTGCCAGCAGCTCTGGCGGGATTTACAATGAGCAGTTCTTC.

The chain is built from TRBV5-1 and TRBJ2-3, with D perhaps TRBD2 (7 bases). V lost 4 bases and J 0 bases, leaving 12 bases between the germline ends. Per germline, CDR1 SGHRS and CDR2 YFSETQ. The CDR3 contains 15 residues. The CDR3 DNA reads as TGCGCCAGCAGCCAAGGGGGGGGCAGCACAGATACGCAGTATTTT. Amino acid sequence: CASSQGGGSTDTQYF.

The CDR3 spells CASSLVQESGWDGYTF. The CDR3 bases are TGTGCCAGCAGTCTCGTACAGGAGTCTGGCTGGGATGGCTACACCTTC. The chain joins TRBV28 to TRBJ1-2; maybe TRBD1 (5 bases). The CDR3 runs to 16 residues. In germline, CDR1 is MDHEN, CDR2 SYDVKM. V was trimmed by 5 bases and J by 6 bases, leaving 22 bases between them.

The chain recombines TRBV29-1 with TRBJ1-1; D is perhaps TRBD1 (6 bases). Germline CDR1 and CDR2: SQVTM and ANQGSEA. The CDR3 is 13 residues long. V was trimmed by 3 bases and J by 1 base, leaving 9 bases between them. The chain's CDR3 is CSVEGRGNTEAFF. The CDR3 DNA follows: TGCAGCGTTGAGGGCAGGGGGAACACTGAAGCTTTCTTT.

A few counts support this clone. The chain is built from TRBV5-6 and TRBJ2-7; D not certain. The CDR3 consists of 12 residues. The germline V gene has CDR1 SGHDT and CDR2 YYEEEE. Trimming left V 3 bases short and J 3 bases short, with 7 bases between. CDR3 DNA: TGTGCCAGCAGCTCAGGATACTACGAGCAGTACTTC. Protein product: CASSSGYYEQYF.

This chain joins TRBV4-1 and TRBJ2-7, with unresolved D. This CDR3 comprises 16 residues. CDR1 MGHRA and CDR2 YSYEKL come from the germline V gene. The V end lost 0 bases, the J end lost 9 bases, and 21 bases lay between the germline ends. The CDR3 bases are TGCGCCAGCAGCCAAGAGAGGAACTTTGGGTCCATGGGGCAGTACTTC. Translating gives CASSQERNFGSMGQYF.

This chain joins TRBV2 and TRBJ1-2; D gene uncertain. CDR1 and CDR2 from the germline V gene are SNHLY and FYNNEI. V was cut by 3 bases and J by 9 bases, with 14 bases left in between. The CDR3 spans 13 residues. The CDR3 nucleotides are TGTGCCAGCAGTGACTTCAGGCTCCGTAGCTACACCTTC. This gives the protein CASSDFRLRSYTF. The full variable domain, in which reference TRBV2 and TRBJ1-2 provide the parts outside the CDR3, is EPEVTQTPSHQVTQMGQEVILRCVPISNHLYFYWYRQILGQKVEFLVSFYNNEISEKSEIFDDQFSVERPDGSNFTLKIRSTKLEDSAMYFCASSDFRLRSYTFGSGTRLTVV.

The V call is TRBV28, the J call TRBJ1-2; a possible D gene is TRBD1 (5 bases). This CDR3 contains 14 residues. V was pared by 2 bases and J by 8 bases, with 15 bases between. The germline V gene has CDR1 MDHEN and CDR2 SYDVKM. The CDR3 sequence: CASSLLGRALGYTF. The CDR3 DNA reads TGTGCCAGCAGTTTACTAGGCAGGGCCCTAGGCTACACCTTC.

The CDR3 loop reads CASKPGQMNTEAFF. CDR3 coding DNA: TGTGCCAGCAAGCCGGGACAAATGAACACTGAAGCTTTCTTT. This sequence joins TRBV6-5 and TRBJ1-1, with D perhaps TRBD1 (6 bases). V lost 7 bases to trimming and J lost 0 bases, with 12 bases between them. Germline V gene sequence: CDR1 MNHEY, CDR2 SVGAGI. The CDR3 is 14 residues long.

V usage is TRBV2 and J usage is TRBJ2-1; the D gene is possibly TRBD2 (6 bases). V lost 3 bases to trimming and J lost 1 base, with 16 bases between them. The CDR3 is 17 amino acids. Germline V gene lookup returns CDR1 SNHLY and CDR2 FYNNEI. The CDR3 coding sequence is TGTGCCAGCAGTGATGCGCACCGGGAGAGGTCCTACAATGAGCAGTTCTTC. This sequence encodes CASSDAHRERSYNEQFF.

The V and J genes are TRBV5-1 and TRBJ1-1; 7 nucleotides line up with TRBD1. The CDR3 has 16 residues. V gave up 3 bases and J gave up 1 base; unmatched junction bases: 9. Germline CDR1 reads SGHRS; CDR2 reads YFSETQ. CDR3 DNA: TGCGCCAGCAGCTCGGGACCACAGGGGAAGAACACTGAAGCTTTCTTT. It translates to CASSSGPQGKNTEAFF.

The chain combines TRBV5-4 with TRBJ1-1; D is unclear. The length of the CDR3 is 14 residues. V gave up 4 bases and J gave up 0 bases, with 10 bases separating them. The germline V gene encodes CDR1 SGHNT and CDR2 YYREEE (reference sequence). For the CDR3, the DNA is TGTGCCAGCAGCCCAAGCGCAATGAACACTGAAGCTTTCTTT. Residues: CASSPSAMNTEAFF. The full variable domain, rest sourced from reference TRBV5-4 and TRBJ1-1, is ETGVTQSPTHLIKTRGQQVTLRCSSQSGHNTVSWYQQALGQGPQFIFQYYREEENGRGNFPPRFSGLQFPNYSSELNVNALELDDSALYLCASSPSAMNTEAFFGQGTRLTVV.

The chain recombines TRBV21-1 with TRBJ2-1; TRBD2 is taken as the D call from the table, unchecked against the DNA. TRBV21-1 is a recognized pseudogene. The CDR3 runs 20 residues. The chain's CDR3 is CASSLRLAGGEESSYNEQFF. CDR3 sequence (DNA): TGTGCCAGCAGCCTTCGACTAGCGGGAGGTGAAGAGAGCTCCTACAATGAGCAGTTCTTC.

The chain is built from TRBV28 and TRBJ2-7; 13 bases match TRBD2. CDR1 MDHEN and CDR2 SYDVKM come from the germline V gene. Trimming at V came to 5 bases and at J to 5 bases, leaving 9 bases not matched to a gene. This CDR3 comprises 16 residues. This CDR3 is CASSTRTSGRRDEQYF. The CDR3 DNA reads TGTGCCAGCAGTACGAGGACTAGCGGGAGACGGGACGAGCAGTACTTC.

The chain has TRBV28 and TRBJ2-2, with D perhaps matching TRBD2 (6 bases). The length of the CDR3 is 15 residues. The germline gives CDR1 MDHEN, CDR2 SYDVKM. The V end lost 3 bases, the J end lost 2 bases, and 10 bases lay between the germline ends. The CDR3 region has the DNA TGTGCCAGCAGTTTCGGGGGATACAACACCGGGGAGCTGTTTTTT. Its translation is CASSFGGYNTGELFF.

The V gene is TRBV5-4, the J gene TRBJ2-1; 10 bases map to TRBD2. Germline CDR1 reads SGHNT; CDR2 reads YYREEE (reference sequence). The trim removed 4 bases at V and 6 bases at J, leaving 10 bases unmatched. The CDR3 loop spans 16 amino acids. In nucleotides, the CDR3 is TGTGCCAGCAGCCAGGAGCCACTAGCGGGAAGCAATGAGCAGTTCTTC. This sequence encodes CASSQEPLAGSNEQFF. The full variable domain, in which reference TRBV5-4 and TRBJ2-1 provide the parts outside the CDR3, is ETGVTQSPTHLIKTRGQQVTLRCSSQSGHNTVSWYQQALGQGPQFIFQYYREEENGRGNFPPRFSGLQFPNYSSELNVNALELDDSALYLCASSQEPLAGSNEQFFGPGTRLTVL.

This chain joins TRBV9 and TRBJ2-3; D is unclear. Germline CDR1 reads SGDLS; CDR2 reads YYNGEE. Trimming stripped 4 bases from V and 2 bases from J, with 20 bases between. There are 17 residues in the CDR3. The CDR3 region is CASSSPRGIAHTDTQYF. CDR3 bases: TGTGCCAGCAGCTCCCCTCGCGGTATCGCCCACACAGATACGCAGTATTTT.

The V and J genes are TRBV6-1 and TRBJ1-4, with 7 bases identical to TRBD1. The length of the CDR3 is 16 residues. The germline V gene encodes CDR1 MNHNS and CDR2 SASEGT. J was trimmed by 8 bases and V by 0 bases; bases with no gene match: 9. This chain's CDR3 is CASSEALQGIWEKLFF. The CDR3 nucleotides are TGTGCCAGCAGTGAAGCGCTACAGGGGATTTGGGAAAAACTGTTTTTT.